This is a list of T cell receptor beta chains from one sample in a study of T cells in localized non-small cell lung cancer. Repertoires were generated with immunoSEQ multiplex PCR, while TCRdb's copy carries only in-frame clones and drops some. The table has about 24,000 clones, approximately 88% seen once. The sequenced sample was peripheral blood mononuclear cells, obtained before any cancer treatment. These receptors were taken from a woman aged 35-75 years with stage III lung adenocarcinoma. The CDR3 runs from the conserved cysteine through the conserved F or W. D genes are given only for firm matches. The size entry is marked missing in some rows and otherwise reads once, few, many or a size class.

J gene,D gene,clone size,V gene,CDR3 protein,CDR3 DNA
TRBJ2-1,TRBD1,.,TRBV18,CASSPQGASYNEQFF,TGTGCCAGCTCACCACAGGGGGCGTCGTACAATGAGCAGTTCTTC
TRBJ2-1,.,.,TRBV5-1,CASSWGSSEWGNEQFF,TGCGCCAGCAGCTGGGGGTCTAGTGAGTGGGGCAATGAGCAGTTCTTC
TRBJ1-2,.,.,TRBV7-9,CASSLTATNYGYTF,TGTGCCAGCAGCTTAACGGCTACTAACTATGGCTACACCTTC
TRBJ2-7,TRBD2,.,TRBV7-2,CASSLDSGRASGYEQYF,TGTGCCAGCAGCTTAGATAGCGGGAGGGCCTCGGGCTACGAGCAGTACTTC
TRBJ2-1,.,.,TRBV7-7,CASSLASDRNEQFF,TGTGCCAGCAGCTTAGCGTCGGACCGCAATGAGCAGTTCTTC
TRBJ1-2,.,.,TRBV4-1,CASSLGHSYGYTF,TGCGCCAGCAGCCTCGGACACAGCTATGGCTACACCTTC
TRBJ2-2,TRBD2,.,TRBV7-6,CASRTSGRNTGELFF,TGTGCCAGCAGAACTAGCGGGCGGAACACCGGGGAGCTGTTTTTT
TRBJ1-5,.,.,TRBV19,CASSQNGQPQHF,TGTGCCAGTAGTCAGAATGGTCAGCCCCAGCATTTT
TRBJ2-3,TRBD2,.,TRBV6-4,CATSPLAGSTDTQYF,TGTGCCACCTCCCCACTAGCGGGGAGCACAGATACGCAGTATTTT
TRBJ2-7,.,.,TRBV28,CATTGTYPNPSYEQYF,TGTGCCACCACCGGGACCTACCCAAACCCCTCCTACGAGCAGTACTTC
TRBJ2-5,TRBD2,.,TRBV7-3,CASSLTRGETQYF,TGTGCCAGCAGCTTAACGCGGGGGGAGACCCAGTACTTC
TRBJ2-1,TRBD1,.,TRBV5-4,CASSLLGQDEQFF,TGTGCCAGCAGCTTGCTGGGACAGGATGAGCAGTTCTTC
TRBJ2-5,TRBD1,.,TRBV5-6,CASSSPSTGEETQYF,TGTGCCAGCAGCTCCCCGAGCACAGGGGAAGAGACCCAGTACTTC
TRBJ1-5,.,.,TRBV6-5,CASSRRKDLPQHF,TGTGCCAGCAGCCGACGAAAGGATTTGCCCCAGCATTTT
TRBJ2-7,TRBD2,few,TRBV25-1,CASSARGLTYEQYF,TGTGCCAGCAGTGCAAGGGGACTAACGTACGAGCAGTACTTC
TRBJ2-2,.,.,TRBV2,CASSKSGLTTGELFF,TGTGCCAGCAGTAAATCGGGACTTACTACCGGGGAGCTGTTTTTT
TRBJ1-6,.,few,TRBV11-2,CASSLGVPPLHF,TGTGCCAGCAGCTTAGGAGTTCCTCCCCTCCACTTT
TRBJ2-4,.,.,TRBV10-3,CATGTGTKNIQYF,TGTGCCACCGGGACGGGAACCAAAAACATTCAGTACTTC
TRBJ1-5,TRBD1,few,TRBV2,CASSETGVNQPQHF,TGTGCCAGCAGCGAGACAGGGGTCAATCAGCCCCAGCATTTT
TRBJ1-2,.,.,TRBV25-1,CASSEYKGGNYGYTF,TGTGCCAGCAGTGAATATAAAGGGGGGAACTATGGCTACACCTTC
TRBJ2-4,.,.,TRBV2,CASSGQGMSGNIQYF,TGTGCCAGCAGTGGCCAGGGGATGTCGGGAAACATTCAGTACTTC
TRBJ2-5,.,.,TRBV14,CASSQGRAAGGTQYF,TGTGCCAGCAGCCAAGGTCGGGCGGCCGGGGGGACCCAGTACTTC
TRBJ2-7,TRBD1,.,TRBV5-1,CASSLTAGTGNYQQYF,TGCGCCAGCAGCCTGACCGCGGGGACAGGGAATTATCAGCAGTACTTC
TRBJ2-1,.,.,TRBV15,CATSRDNGKQFF,TGTGCCACCAGCAGAGATAACGGCAAGCAGTTCTTC
TRBJ1-2,.,once,TRBV5-4,CASSTDGQFYGYTF,TGTGCCAGCAGCACGGACGGACAGTTCTATGGCTACACCTTC
TRBJ2-7,TRBD2,.,TRBV29-1,CSAVAGGSYEQYF,TGCAGCGCCGTAGCGGGAGGGTCCTACGAGCAGTACTTC
TRBJ2-3,.,once,TRBV6-1,CATKRTGSADTQYF,TGTGCCACCAAGCGCACAGGTTCAGCAGATACGCAGTATTTT
TRBJ2-3,TRBD2,.,TRBV2,CASSGRRTSGVLRTDTQYF,TGTGCCAGCAGTGGAAGGCGGACTAGCGGGGTCCTTCGCACAGATACGCAGTATTTT
TRBJ2-3,TRBD2,.,TRBV19,CASSLREATDTQYF,TGTGCCAGTAGTCTCCGGGAGGCCACAGATACGCAGTATTTT
TRBJ1-1,.,.,TRBV5-1,CARRSGTEAFF,TGCGCCAGGAGGTCCGGGACAGAAGCTTTCTTT
TRBJ2-3,.,.,TRBV18,CASSPSGDQGNTQYF,TGTGCCAGCTCACCAAGTGGTGACCAAGGGAATACGCAGTATTTT
TRBJ2-2,.,.,TRBV4-1,CASSQVGSAYVGTELFF,TGCGCCAGCAGCCAAGTTGGGTCGGCTTACGTCGGGACGGAGCTGTTTTTT
TRBJ1-6,.,.,TRBV7-2,CASSSHRAASSPLHF,TGTGCCAGCAGCTCCCACAGGGCGGCTAGTTCACCCCTCCACTTT
TRBJ1-2,.,.,TRBV4-1,CASSQVASVGNYGYTF,TGCGCCAGCAGCCAAGTGGCATCTGTCGGGAACTATGGCTACACCTTC
TRBJ2-1,.,.,TRBV5-4,CASGDRQNNEQFF,TGTGCCAGTGGGGATCGCCAGAACAATGAGCAGTTCTTC
TRBJ2-7,TRBD2,.,TRBV27,CASSPRTSSYEQYF,TGTGCCAGCAGTCCACGGACTAGCTCCTACGAGCAGTACTTC
TRBJ1-2,.,.,TRBV6-4,CASSDPGYGYTF,TGTGCCAGCAGTGACCCAGGTTATGGCTACACCTTC
TRBJ2-7,.,few,TRBV18,CASSREAGDSYEQYF,TGTGCCAGCTCACGAGAGGCAGGGGACTCCTACGAGCAGTACTTC
TRBJ2-3,TRBD2,.,TRBV7-8,CASSLRSSGVTQYF,TGTGCCAGCAGCTTACGTTCAAGCGGGGTTACGCAGTATTTT
TRBJ1-3,TRBD1,.,TRBV18,CASSTTGGAGNTIYF,TGTGCCAGCTCAACAACAGGGGGCGCGGGAAACACCATATATTTT
TRBJ1-4,.,.,TRBV5-4,CASSLFGEKLFF,TGTGCCAGCAGCTTGTTTGGGGAAAAACTGTTTTTT
TRBJ1-4,.,.,TRBV19,CASSIRSDFNEKLFF,TGTGCCAGTTCCATCCGGTCAGACTTTAATGAAAAACTGTTTTTT
TRBJ2-1,TRBD1,.,TRBV5-4,CASSLVPPGQGGSYNEQFF,TGTGCCAGCAGCTTGGTTCCCCCCGGACAGGGAGGCTCCTACAATGAGCAGTTCTTC
TRBJ2-7,.,.,TRBV5-1,CASSLGAGQLGEQYF,TGCGCCAGCAGCTTGGGGGCGGGACAGCTCGGCGAGCAGTACTTC